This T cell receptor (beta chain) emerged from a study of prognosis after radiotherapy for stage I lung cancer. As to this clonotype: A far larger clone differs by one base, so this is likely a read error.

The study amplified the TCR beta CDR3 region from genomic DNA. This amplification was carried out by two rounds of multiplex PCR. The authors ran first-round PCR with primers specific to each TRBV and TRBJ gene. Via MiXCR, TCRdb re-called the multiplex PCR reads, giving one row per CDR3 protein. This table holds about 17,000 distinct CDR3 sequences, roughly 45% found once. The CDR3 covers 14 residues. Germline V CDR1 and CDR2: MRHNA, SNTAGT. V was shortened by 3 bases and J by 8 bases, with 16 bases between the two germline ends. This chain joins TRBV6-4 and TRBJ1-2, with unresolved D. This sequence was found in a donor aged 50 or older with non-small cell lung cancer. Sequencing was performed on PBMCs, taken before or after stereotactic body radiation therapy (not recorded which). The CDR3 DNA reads TGTGCCAGCAGTGAAGCAGTATGGGCCTCGGGCTACACCTTC. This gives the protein CASSEAVWASGYTF.